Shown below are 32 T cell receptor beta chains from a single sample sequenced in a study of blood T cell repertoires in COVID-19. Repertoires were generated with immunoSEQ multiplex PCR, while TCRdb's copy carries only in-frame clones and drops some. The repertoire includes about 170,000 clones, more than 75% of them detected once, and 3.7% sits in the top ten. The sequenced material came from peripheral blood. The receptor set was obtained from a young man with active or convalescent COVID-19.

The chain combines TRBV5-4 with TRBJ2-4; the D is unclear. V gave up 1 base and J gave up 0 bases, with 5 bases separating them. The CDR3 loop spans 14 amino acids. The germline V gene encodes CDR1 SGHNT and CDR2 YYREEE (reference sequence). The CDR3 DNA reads TGTGCCAGCAGCTTGTCCCTAGCCAAAAACATTCAGTACTTC. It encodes CASSLSLAKNIQYF.

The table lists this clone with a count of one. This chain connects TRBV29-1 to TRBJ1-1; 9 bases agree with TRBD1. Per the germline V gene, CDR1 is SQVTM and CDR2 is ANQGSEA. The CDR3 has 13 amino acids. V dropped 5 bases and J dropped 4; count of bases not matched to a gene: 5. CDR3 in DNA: TGCAGCGTTCTAGTACAGGGGGCCACTGAAGCTTTCTTT. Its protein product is CSVLVQGATEAFF.

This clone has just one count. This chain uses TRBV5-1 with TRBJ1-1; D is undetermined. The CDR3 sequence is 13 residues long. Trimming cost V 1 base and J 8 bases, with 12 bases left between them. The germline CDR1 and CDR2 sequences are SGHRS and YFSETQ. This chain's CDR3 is CASSLIESGEAFF. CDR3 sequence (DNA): TGCGCCAGCAGCTTGATCGAATCGGGGGAAGCTTTCTTT.

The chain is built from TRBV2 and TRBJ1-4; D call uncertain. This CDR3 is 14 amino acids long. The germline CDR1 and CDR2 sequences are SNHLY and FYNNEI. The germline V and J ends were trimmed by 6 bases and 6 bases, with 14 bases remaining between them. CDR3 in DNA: TGTGCCAGCAGCGGCCTATCCGGGGATGAAAAACTGTTTTTT. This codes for CASSGLSGDEKLFF.

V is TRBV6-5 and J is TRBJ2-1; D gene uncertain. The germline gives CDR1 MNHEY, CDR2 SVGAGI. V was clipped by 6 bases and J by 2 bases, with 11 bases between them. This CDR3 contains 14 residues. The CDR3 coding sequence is TGTGCCAGCAGGGGCGATGGGCCCTACAATGAGCAGTTCTTC. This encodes CASRGDGPYNEQFF.

This chain's CDR3 is CAETLGYNEQFF. CDR3 bases: TGTGCCGAGACGCTAGGTTACAATGAGCAGTTCTTC. This chain connects TRBV3-1 (or the pseudogene TRBV3-2) to TRBJ2-1; D unresolved. With 11 bases removed from V and 4 bases from J, the gap between germline ends came to 12 bases. CDR1 LGHDT and CDR2 YNNKEL come from the germline V gene (reference sequence). The CDR3 loop spans 12 amino acids.

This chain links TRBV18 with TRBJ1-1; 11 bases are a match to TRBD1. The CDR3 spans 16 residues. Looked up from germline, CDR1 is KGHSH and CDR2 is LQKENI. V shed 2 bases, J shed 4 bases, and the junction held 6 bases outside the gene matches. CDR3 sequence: CASSPVFGQGATEAFF. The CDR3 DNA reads TGTGCCAGCTCACCAGTCTTCGGACAGGGGGCCACTGAAGCTTTCTTT.

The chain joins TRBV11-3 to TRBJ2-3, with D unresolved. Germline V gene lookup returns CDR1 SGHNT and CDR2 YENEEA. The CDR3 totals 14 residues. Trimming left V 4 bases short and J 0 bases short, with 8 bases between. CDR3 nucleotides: TGTGCCAGCAGCTCCAAAGCTAGCACAGATACGCAGTATTTT. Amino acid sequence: CASSSKASTDTQYF.

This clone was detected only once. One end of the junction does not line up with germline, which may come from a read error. CDR3 sequence (DNA): TGTGCCAGCGGGGGGATGCAGGGCACCTATGACTACACCTTC. Translated, it gives CASGGMQGTYDYTF. The chain recombines TRBV6-5 with TRBJ1-2, with a weak D call TRBD1 (5 bases). CDR1 MNHEY and CDR2 SVGAGI come from the germline V gene. The CDR3 runs to 14 residues.

The CDR3 spells CASSGGQGAAPLHF. For the CDR3, the DNA is TGTGCCAGCAGTGGGGGACAGGGGGCGGCACCCCTCCACTTT. V gene TRBV6-6 combines with J gene TRBJ1-6; TRBD1 matches at 12 bases. V gave up 5 bases and J gave up 11 bases; unmatched junction bases: 4. CDR1 is MNHNY, CDR2 SVGAGI, per germline (reference sequence). This CDR3 spans 14 amino acids.

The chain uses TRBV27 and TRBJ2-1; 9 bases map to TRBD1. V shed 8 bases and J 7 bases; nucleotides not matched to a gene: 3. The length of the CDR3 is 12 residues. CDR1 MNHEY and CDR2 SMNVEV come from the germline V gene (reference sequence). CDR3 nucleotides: TGTGCCAGCGGGGACAGGGCGAATGAGCAGTTCTTC. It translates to CASGDRANEQFF.

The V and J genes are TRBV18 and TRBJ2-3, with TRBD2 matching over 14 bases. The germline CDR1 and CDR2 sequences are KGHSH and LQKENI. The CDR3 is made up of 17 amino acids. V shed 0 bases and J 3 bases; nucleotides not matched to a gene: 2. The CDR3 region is CASSPPRLAGGTDTQYF. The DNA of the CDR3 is TGTGCCAGCTCACCACCGAGACTAGCGGGGGGGACAGATACGCAGTATTTT.

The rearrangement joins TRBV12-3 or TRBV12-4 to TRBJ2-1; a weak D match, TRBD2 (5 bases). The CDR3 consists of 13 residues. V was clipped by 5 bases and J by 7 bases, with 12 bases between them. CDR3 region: CASSAGLGNEQFF. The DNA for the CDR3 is TGTGCCAGCAGTGCTGGACTGGGAAATGAGCAGTTCTTC.

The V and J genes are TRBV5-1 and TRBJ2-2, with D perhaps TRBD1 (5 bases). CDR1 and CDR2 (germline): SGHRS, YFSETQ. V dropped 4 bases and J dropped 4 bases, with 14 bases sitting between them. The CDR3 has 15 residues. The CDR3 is CASSQGGQGTGELFF. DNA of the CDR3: TGCGCCAGCAGCCAAGGTGGCCAGGGCACCGGGGAGCTGTTTTTT.

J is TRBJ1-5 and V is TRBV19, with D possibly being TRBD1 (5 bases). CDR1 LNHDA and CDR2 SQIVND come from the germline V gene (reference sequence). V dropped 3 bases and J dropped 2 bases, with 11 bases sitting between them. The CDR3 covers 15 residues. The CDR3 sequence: CASSMGGYGNQPQHF. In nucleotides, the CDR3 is TGTGCCAGTAGTATGGGGGGTTACGGCAATCAGCCCCAGCATTTT.

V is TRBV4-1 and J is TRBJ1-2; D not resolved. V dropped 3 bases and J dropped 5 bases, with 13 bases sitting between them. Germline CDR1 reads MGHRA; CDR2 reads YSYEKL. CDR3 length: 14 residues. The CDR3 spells CASSQYTRSYGYTF. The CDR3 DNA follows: TGCGCCAGCAGCCAGTACACCAGATCGTATGGCTACACCTTC.

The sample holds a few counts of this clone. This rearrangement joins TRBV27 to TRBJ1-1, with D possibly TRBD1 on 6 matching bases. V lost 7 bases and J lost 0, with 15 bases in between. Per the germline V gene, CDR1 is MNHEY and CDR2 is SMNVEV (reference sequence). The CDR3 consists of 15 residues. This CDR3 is CASTPGGQLNTEAFF. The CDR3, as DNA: TGTGCCAGCACCCCGGGGGGACAACTGAACACTGAAGCTTTCTTT.

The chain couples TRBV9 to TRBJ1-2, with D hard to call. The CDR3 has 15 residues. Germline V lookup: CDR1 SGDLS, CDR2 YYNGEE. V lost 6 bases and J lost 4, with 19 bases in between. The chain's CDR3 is CASTQEGLDLYGYTF. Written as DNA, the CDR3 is TGTGCCAGCACTCAGGAAGGCCTCGACCTCTATGGCTACACCTTC.

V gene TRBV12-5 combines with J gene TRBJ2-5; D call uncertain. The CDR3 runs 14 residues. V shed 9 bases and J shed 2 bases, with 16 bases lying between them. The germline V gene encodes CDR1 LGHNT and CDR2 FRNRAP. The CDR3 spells CASRATLQQETQYF. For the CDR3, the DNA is TGTGCTAGCCGAGCGACCCTCCAACAAGAGACCCAGTACTTC.

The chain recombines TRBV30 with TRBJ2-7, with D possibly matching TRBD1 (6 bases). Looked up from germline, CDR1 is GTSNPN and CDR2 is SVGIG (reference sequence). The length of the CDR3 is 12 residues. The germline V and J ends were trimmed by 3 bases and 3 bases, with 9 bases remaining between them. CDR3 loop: CAWSLGHYEQYF. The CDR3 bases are TGTGCCTGGAGCCTGGGACACTACGAGCAGTACTTC.

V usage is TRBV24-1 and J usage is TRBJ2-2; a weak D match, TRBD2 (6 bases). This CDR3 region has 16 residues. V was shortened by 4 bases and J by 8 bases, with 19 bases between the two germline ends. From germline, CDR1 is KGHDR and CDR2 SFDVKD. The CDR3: CATSDTSRHGTGELFF. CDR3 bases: TGTGCCACCAGTGACACCTCACGACATGGGACTGGGGAGCTGTTTTTT.

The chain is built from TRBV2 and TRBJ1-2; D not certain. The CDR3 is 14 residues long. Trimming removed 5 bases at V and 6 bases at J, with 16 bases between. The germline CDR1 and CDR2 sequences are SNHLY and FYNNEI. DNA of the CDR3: TGTGCCAGCAGTCCGAGCCCATGGGCGAATGGCTACACCTTC. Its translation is CASSPSPWANGYTF.

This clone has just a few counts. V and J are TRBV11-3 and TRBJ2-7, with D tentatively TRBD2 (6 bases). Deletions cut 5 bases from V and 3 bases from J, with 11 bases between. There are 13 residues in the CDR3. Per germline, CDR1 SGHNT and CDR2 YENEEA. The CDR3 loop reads CASSPGLIYEQYF. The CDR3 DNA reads TGTGCCAGCAGCCCGGGACTTATCTACGAGCAGTACTTC.

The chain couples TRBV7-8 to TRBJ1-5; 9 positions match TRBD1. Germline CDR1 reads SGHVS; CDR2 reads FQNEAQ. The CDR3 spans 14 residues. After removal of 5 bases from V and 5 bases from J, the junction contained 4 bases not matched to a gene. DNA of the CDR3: TGTGCCAGCAGCGTCACAGGGGGCTATCAGCCCCAGCATTTT. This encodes CASSVTGGYQPQHF. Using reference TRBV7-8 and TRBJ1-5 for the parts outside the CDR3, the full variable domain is GAGVSQSPRYKVAKRGQDVALRCDPISGHVSLFWYQQALGQGPEFLTYFQNEAQLDKSGLPSDRFFAERPEGSVSTLKIQRTQQEDSAVYLCASSVTGGYQPQHFGDGTRLSIL.

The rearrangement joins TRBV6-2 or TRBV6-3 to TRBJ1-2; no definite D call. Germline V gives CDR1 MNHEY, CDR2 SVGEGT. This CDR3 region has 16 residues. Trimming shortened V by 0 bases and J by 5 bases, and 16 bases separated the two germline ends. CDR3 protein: CASSYSPRALDYGYTF. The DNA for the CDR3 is TGTGCCAGCAGTTACTCCCCGAGGGCGTTGGATTATGGCTACACCTTC.

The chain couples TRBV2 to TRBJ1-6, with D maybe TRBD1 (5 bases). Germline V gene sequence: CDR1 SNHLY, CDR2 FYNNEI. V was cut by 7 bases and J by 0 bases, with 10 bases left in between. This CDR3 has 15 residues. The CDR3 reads CASKEGASYNSPLHF. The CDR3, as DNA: TGTGCCAGCAAGGAAGGGGCCTCCTATAATTCACCCCTCCACTTT.

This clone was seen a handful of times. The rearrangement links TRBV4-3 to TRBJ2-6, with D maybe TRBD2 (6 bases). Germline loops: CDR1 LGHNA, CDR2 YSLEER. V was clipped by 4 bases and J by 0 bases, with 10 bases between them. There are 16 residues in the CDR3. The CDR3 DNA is TGCGCCAGCAGCCCCAAGGAGGGCTCTGGGGCCAACGTCCTGACTTTC. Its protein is CASSPKEGSGANVLTF.

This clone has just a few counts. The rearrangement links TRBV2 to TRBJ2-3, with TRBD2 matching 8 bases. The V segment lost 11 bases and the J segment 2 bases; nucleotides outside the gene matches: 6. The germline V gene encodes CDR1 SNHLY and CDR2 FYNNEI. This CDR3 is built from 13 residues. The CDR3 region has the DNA TGTGCCGGGGTAGCGGGGATCACAGATACGCAGTATTTT. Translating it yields CAGVAGITDTQYF.

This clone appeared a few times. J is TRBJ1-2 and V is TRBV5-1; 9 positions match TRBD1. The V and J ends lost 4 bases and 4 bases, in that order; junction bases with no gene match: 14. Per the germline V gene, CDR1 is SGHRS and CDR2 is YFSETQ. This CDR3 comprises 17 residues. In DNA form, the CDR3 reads TGCGCCAGCAGCCTGACAGGGGGGCCCGAAGGAGGCTATGGCTACACCTTC. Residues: CASSLTGGPEGGYGYTF. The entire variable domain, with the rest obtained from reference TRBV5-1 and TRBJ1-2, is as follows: KAGVTQTPRYLIKTRGQQVTLSCSPISGHRSVSWYQQTPGQGLQFLFEYFSETQRNKGNFPGRFSGRQFSNSRSEMNVSTLELGDSALYLCASSLTGGPEGGYGYTFGSGTRLTVV.

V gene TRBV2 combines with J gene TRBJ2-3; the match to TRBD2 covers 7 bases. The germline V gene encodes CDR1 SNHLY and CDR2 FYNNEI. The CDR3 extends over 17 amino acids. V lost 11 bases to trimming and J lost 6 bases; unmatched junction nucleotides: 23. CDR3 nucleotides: TGTGCCCGCTGTGGTGGGGCGGGGGTCGGGCTCGGGGATACGCAGTATTTT. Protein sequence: CARCGGAGVGLGDTQYF.

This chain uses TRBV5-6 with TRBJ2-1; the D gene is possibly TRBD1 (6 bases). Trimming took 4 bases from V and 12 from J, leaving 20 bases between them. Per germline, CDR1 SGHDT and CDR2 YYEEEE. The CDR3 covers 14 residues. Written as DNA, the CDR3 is TGTGCCAGCAGCGGGCGGACAGAAAGTCGTCGGCAGTTCTTC. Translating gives CASSGRTESRRQFF. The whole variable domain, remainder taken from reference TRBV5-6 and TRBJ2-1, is DAGVTQSPTHLIKTRGQQVTLRCSPKSGHDTVSWYQQALGQGPQFIFQYYEEEERQRGNFPDRFSGHQFPNYSSELNVNALLLGDSALYLCASSGRTESRRQFFGPGTRLTVL.

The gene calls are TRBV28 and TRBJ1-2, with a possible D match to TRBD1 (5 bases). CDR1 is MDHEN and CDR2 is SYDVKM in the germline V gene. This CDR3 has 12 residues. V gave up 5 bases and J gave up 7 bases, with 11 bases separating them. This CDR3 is CASSRLGRGYTF. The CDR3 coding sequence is TGTGCCAGCAGTCGACTGGGGCGTGGCTACACCTTC.